These 24 T cell receptor beta chains share one sample of origin, sequenced in a study of cytomegalovirus exposure and HLA in healthy donors. PCR primers comprised 60 Vbeta and 13 Jbeta primers. Assay: immunoSEQ multiplex PCR; the TCRdb copy retains only in-frame clones and omits some. The sample has around 130,000 clones, about 85% seen once. The source material was PBMCs. Every receptor here comes from a woman younger than 45 in good health and CMV-seropositive.

The genes are TRBV6-6 and TRBJ2-2; no firm D call. The CDR3 is 13 residues long. V lost 7 bases and J lost 0, with 6 bases in between. Germline lookup yields CDR1 MNHNY and CDR2 SVGAGI (reference sequence). CDR3 sequence reads: CASTLPNTGELFF. CDR3 bases: TGTGCCAGCACCCTCCCGAACACCGGGGAGCTGTTTTTT.

This clone was seen a handful of times. The rearrangement joins TRBV6-1 to TRBJ1-1, with 11 bases fitting TRBD1. With 4 bases clipped from V and 10 bases from J, the junction kept 8 bases outside the gene matches. This CDR3 is built from 14 residues. Germline V gene data show CDR1 as MNHNS and CDR2 as SASEGT. This chain's CDR3 is CASSAQQDRGRAFF. The CDR3 coding sequence is TGTGCCAGCAGTGCCCAACAGGACAGGGGGCGAGCTTTCTTT.

J is TRBJ2-2 and V is TRBV14; 7 nucleotides agree with TRBD1. The CDR3 has 14 residues. J gave up 4 bases and V 7 bases, and 6 bases lay outside the gene matches. The V gene's germline CDR1 is SGHDN and CDR2 FVKESK. CDR3 coding DNA: TGTGCCAGCACCGGGACAGTCTCCACCGGGGAGCTGTTTTTT. Protein product: CASTGTVSTGELFF.

As for this clone: The same CDR3 also results from other DNA sequences found in this sample. This chain joins TRBV29-1 and TRBJ1-2; D remains ambiguous. Trimming removed 4 bases from V and 6 bases from J, with 9 bases in between. Per the germline V gene, CDR1 is SQVTM and CDR2 is ANQGSEA. This CDR3 is built from 11 residues. The CDR3, as DNA: TGCAGCGTTGGAAGGACTCATGGCTACACCTTC. Its protein is CSVGRTHGYTF.

The V and J genes are TRBV27 and TRBJ2-7, with 8 bases identical to TRBD1. J was trimmed by 4 bases and V by 6 bases; bases with no gene match: 8. CDR1 MNHEY and CDR2 SMNVEV come from the germline V gene (reference sequence). The CDR3 is made up of 14 amino acids. The CDR3 bases are TGTGCCAGCAGCGCAGACAGGGGACCTTACGAGCAGTACTTC. Its translation is CASSADRGPYEQYF.

The chain is built from TRBV7-3 and TRBJ2-3, with D uncertain. This CDR3 has 16 amino acids. Trimming pared 0 bases from V and 0 bases from J, leaving 10 bases between. Germline V gene sequence: CDR1 SGHTA, CDR2 FQGTGA. In DNA, the CDR3 is TGTGCCAGCAGCTTAACCCCCAGAACCAGCACAGATACGCAGTATTTT. Its translation: CASSLTPRTSTDTQYF. The variable domain in full, with the rest retrieved from reference TRBV7-3 and TRBJ2-3, is GAGVSQTPSNKVTEKGKYVELRCDPISGHTALYWYRQSLGQGPEFLIYFQGTGAADDSGLPNDRFFAVRPEGSVSTLKIQRTERGDSAVYLCASSLTPRTSTDTQYFGPGTRLTVL.

The chain joins TRBV7-2 to TRBJ1-5; D is unclear. Trimming removed 1 base at V and 6 bases at J, with 7 bases between. The CDR3 loop spans 13 amino acids. Germline lookup yields CDR1 SGHTA and CDR2 FQGNSA. CDR3 region: CASSLDRFQPQHF. The DNA for the CDR3 is TGTGCCAGCAGCTTAGACCGGTTTCAGCCCCAGCATTTT. Combining the CDR3 with reference TRBV7-2 and TRBJ1-5 gives the whole variable domain GAGVSQSPSNKVTEKGKDVELRCDPISGHTALYWYRQSLGQGLEFLIYFQGNSAPDKSGLPSDRFSAERTGGSVSTLTIQRTQQEDSAVYLCASSLDRFQPQHFGDGTRLSIL.

The V gene is TRBV9, the J gene TRBJ2-7, with D possibly being TRBD2 (7 bases). Trimming shortened V by 6 bases and J by 4 bases, and 17 bases separated the two germline ends. This CDR3 is 14 amino acids long. Germline V gene sequence: CDR1 SGDLS, CDR2 YYNGEE. Written as DNA, the CDR3 is TGTGCCAGCAACGAGGGGGGGGAAGGATACGAGCAGTACTTC. This translates into CASNEGGEGYEQYF.

This chain joins TRBV11-2 and TRBJ1-1; D is unresolved. The CDR3 contains 14 residues. Trimming left V 0 bases short and J 1 base short, with 6 bases between. CDR1 and CDR2 from the germline V gene are SGHAT and FQNNGV. CDR3: CASSLEGENTEAFF. In DNA form, the CDR3 reads TGTGCCAGCAGCTTAGAGGGAGAGAACACTGAAGCTTTCTTT.

This chain links TRBV7-6 with TRBJ2-5, with a weak D call TRBD1 (6 bases). The CDR3 is 16 amino acids. Trimming pared 5 bases from V and 4 bases from J, leaving 20 bases between. Germline CDR1 SGHVS, CDR2 FNYEAQ. The CDR3 nucleotides are TGTGCCAGCAGCCCCCGCCCTCCACAGGGCGCAGAGACCCAGTACTTC. Encoded protein: CASSPRPPQGAETQYF.

The chain joins TRBV5-1 to TRBJ2-2, with 7 bases that match TRBD1. Trimming took 5 bases from V and 1 from J; bases not matched to a gene: 14. This CDR3 region has 18 residues. Germline CDR1 SGHRS, CDR2 YFSETQ. The CDR3 bases are TGCGCCAGCAGGCCCCTACCGACGGGACAGTTGAACACCGGGGAGCTGTTTTTT. It is translated as CASRPLPTGQLNTGELFF.

This clone has only one observation. This chain connects TRBV5-8 to TRBJ2-2; 9 positions match TRBD1. The V and J ends lost 4 bases and 6 bases, in that order; junction bases with no gene match: 4. Germline V gene lookup returns CDR1 SGHTS and CDR2 YDEGEE. The CDR3 has 14 residues. The CDR3 DNA sequence: TGTGCCAGCAGCGTCGGGACAGGGCCCGGGGAGCTGTTTTTT. Translating it yields CASSVGTGPGELFF.

This chain uses TRBV6-5 with TRBJ1-1; 7 bases map to TRBD1. CDR1 and CDR2 from the germline V gene are MNHEY and SVGAGI. The CDR3 runs to 15 residues. The J segment lost 2 bases and the V segment lost 6 bases, leaving 9 bases of the junction unmatched. This CDR3 reads CASRLGTALNTEAFF. The CDR3 nucleotides are TGTGCCAGCAGACTGGGGACAGCGTTAAACACTGAAGCTTTCTTT.

J is TRBJ2-7 and V is TRBV28; 7 bases are a match to TRBD2. The CDR3 consists of 15 residues. The V segment lost 8 bases and the J segment 3 bases; nucleotides outside the gene matches: 13. Germline CDR1 is MDHEN and CDR2 is SYDVKM. In nucleotides, the CDR3 is TGTGCCAGCTCCATGGGGGGGAAGCCAAACTACGAGCAGTACTTC. It is translated as CASSMGGKPNYEQYF.

This rearrangement joins TRBV6-6 to TRBJ2-1; D uncertain. CDR1 MNHNY and CDR2 SVGAGI come from the germline V gene (reference sequence). The V end lost 5 bases, the J end lost 5 bases, and 7 bases lay between the germline ends. The CDR3 has 12 residues. CDR3 loop: CASSPSDNEQFF. Here the CDR3 DNA reads TGTGCCAGCAGTCCCAGCGACAATGAGCAGTTCTTC.

The V gene is TRBV6-6, the J gene TRBJ1-1; no firm D call. This CDR3 has 14 residues. The germline V gene has CDR1 MNHNY and CDR2 SVGAGI (reference sequence). V gave up 6 bases and J gave up 1 base, with 12 bases separating them. As DNA, the CDR3 is TGTGCCAGCAGAGGATCCGGGTCGAACACTGAAGCTTTCTTT. Its protein product is CASRGSGSNTEAFF.

V usage is TRBV19 and J usage is TRBJ1-2, with no clear D. This CDR3 is built from 13 residues. Germline V gene lookup returns CDR1 LNHDA and CDR2 SQIVND (reference sequence). V dropped 2 bases and J dropped 8 bases, with 12 bases sitting between them. Here the CDR3 reads CASSILRSEGYTF. The CDR3 DNA reads as TGTGCCAGTAGTATATTACGCAGTGAAGGCTACACCTTC.

The rearrangement uses TRBV27 and TRBJ2-5; D is perhaps TRBD2 (6 bases). Trimming removed 4 bases from V and 9 bases from J, with 15 bases in between. The CDR3 is made up of 13 amino acids. The germline CDR1 and CDR2 sequences are MNHEY and SMNVEV (reference sequence). DNA for the CDR3: TGTGCCAGCAGTTCGTCTAGCTGGGAGGCCCAGTACTTC. Protein product: CASSSSSWEAQYF.

The chain has TRBV6-4 and TRBJ1-2; 8 bases are shared with TRBD1. The CDR3 runs 12 residues. The junction had 8 bases not matched to a gene; V was cut back by 9 bases and J by 8 bases. Germline V CDR1 and CDR2: MRHNA, SNTAGT. CDR3 nucleotides: TGTGCCAGTCATACAGGGGGGGGCGGCTACACCTTC. The encoded protein is CASHTGGGGYTF.

V gene TRBV7-3 combines with J gene TRBJ2-2, with 10 bases identical to TRBD1. V was pared by 5 bases and J by 3 bases, with 6 bases of the junction left unmatched. Germline CDR1 reads SGHTA; CDR2 reads FQGTGA. CDR3 length: 16 amino acids. Here the CDR3 DNA reads TGTGCCAGCAGCCCTCGGGGACAGGGGTACACCGGGGAGCTGTTTTTT. Translated: CASSPRGQGYTGELFF.

In this sample, this clone turned up a few times. V and J are TRBV30 and TRBJ2-1; TRBD2 matches at 10 bases. This CDR3 is built from 16 residues. The V gene's germline CDR1 is GTSNPN and CDR2 SVGIG (reference sequence). Trimming took 8 bases from V and 4 from J; bases not matched to a gene: 14. The DNA for the CDR3 is TGTGCCGGAGAGGCTAGCGGGGGTTTTCTTTACAATGAGCAGTTCTTC. Encoded protein: CAGEASGGFLYNEQFF.

The CDR3, as DNA: TGTGCCAGCAGTGATCTCCCCCCTAGTGAGCAGTTCTTC. Residues: CASSDLPPSEQFF. J is TRBJ2-1 and V is TRBV6-6; D ambiguous. There are 13 residues in the CDR3. Looked up from germline, CDR1 is MNHNY and CDR2 is SVGAGI (reference sequence). V lost 5 bases to trimming and J lost 9 bases, with 14 bases between them.

This sequence joins TRBV7-6 and TRBJ2-2, with 7 positions matching TRBD2. Losses at the gene ends were 0 bases for V and 6 bases for J; bases not matched to a gene: 7. The length of the CDR3 is 16 residues. Germline V gene lookup returns CDR1 SGHVS and CDR2 FNYEAQ. The CDR3 sequence: CASSLAPGGSSGELFF. For the CDR3, the DNA is TGTGCCAGCAGCTTAGCGCCTGGCGGGAGCTCCGGGGAGCTGTTTTTT.

The chain links TRBV28 to TRBJ2-7, with D hard to call. The V end was cut by 5 bases, the J end by 3 bases, with 11 bases between. This CDR3 comprises 13 residues. Germline CDR1 reads MDHEN; CDR2 reads SYDVKM. The CDR3 region has the DNA TGTGCCAGCAGTGACACGGATTTCTACGAGCAGTACTTC. Amino acids: CASSDTDFYEQYF.